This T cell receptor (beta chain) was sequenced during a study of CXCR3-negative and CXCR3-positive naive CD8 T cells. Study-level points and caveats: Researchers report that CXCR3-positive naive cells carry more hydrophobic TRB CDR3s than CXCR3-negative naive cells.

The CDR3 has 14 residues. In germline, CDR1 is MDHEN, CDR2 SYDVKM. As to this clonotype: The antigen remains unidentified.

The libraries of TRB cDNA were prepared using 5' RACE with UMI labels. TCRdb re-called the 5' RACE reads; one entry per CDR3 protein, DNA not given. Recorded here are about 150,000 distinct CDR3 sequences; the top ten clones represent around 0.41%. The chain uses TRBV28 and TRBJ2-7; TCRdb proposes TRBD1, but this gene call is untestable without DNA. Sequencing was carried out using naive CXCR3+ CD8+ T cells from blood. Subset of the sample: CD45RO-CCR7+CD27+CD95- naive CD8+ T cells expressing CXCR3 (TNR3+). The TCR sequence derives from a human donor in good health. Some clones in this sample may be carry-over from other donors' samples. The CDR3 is CASSLGQGIYEQYF.